The rows below give T cell receptor beta chains drawn from one sample of a study of T-cell reconstitution after alpha-beta-depleted transplantation in children. A single record per CDR3 protein comes from TCRdb applying MiXCR to the PCR reads. The data contain 90,000 to 100,000 distinct CDR3 sequences, 10% to 15% of them singletons. The sample consisted of PBMCs from the stem cell graft donor, taken from the stem cell graft. These TCRs come from a human donor who donated a stem cell graft to a child with inherited bone marrow failure. Each CDR3 is given with its conserved first and last residue. Fields, in order: CDR3 DNA, CDR3 protein, D gene, clone size, V gene, CDR3 length, J gene. The D gene is left open where the match is weak. Part of the rows lack a size; the others show once, few, many or a class for expanded clones.

CDR3 DNA: TGTGCCAGCTCACTAACGGGACTGCTAGCGGGTCTAAACACAGATACGCAGTATTTT
CDR3 protein: CASSLTGLLAGLNTDTQYF
D gene: TRBD2
clone size: many
V gene: TRBV18
CDR3 length: 19
J gene: TRBJ2-3

CDR3 DNA: TGTGCCAGCAGCCTAAGACAGGGGCATCAGCCCCAGCATTTT
CDR3 protein: CASSLRQGHQPQHF
D gene: TRBD1
clone size: .
V gene: TRBV6-2/TRBV6-3
CDR3 length: 14
J gene: TRBJ1-5

CDR3 DNA: TGCGCCAGCAGCCAAGCAGAGACAACGAACACCGGGGAGCTGTTTTTT
CDR3 protein: CASSQAETTNTGELFF
D gene: .
clone size: many
V gene: TRBV4-3
CDR3 length: 16
J gene: TRBJ2-2

CDR3 DNA: TGCGCCAGCAGCTGGGACAGGGGTAACACTGAAGCTTTCTTT
CDR3 protein: CASSWDRGNTEAFF
D gene: TRBD1
clone size: many
V gene: TRBV5-1
CDR3 length: 14
J gene: TRBJ1-1

CDR3 DNA: TGTGCCAGCAGACCGGGACTAGTGGACGAGCAGTACTTC
CDR3 protein: CASRPGLVDEQYF
D gene: TRBD2
clone size: few
V gene: TRBV5-4
CDR3 length: 13
J gene: TRBJ2-7

CDR3 DNA: TGTGCCAGCAGCTCGGGACTCGGTGAGCAGTTCTTC
CDR3 protein: CASSSGLGEQFF
D gene: .
clone size: many
V gene: TRBV7-9
CDR3 length: 12
J gene: TRBJ2-1

CDR3 DNA: TGTGCCAGCAGCCAAGGCCCGGGGGCTGGTGAAAAACTGTTTTTT
CDR3 protein: CASSQGPGAGEKLFF
D gene: .
clone size: many
V gene: TRBV4-2
CDR3 length: 15
J gene: TRBJ1-4

CDR3 DNA: TGTGCCATCAGTTCTAGCGGGGGGGCGTGGGAGCAGTACTTC
CDR3 protein: CAISSSGGAWEQYF
D gene: TRBD2
clone size: many
V gene: TRBV10-3
CDR3 length: 14
J gene: TRBJ2-7

CDR3 DNA: TGTGCCAGCAGCTTGCGACAGGGGGCTAACACTGAAGCTTTCTTT
CDR3 protein: CASSLRQGANTEAFF
D gene: TRBD1
clone size: many
V gene: TRBV5-4
CDR3 length: 15
J gene: TRBJ1-1

CDR3 DNA: TGCGCCAGCAGCTTGACGGAATCCTACGAGCAGTACTTC
CDR3 protein: CASSLTESYEQYF
D gene: .
clone size: many
V gene: TRBV5-1
CDR3 length: 13
J gene: TRBJ2-7

CDR3 DNA: TGTGCCAGCAGCTTAGGAGTTAGAGCAGCAGCCTACGAGCAGTACTTC
CDR3 protein: CASSLGVRAAAYEQYF
D gene: .
clone size: many
V gene: TRBV7-8
CDR3 length: 16
J gene: TRBJ2-7

CDR3 DNA: TGTGCCACCCGGGACCTCCGATATAGCGCAGATACGCAGTATTTT
CDR3 protein: CATRDLRYSADTQYF
D gene: .
clone size: many
V gene: TRBV15
CDR3 length: 15
J gene: TRBJ2-3

CDR3 DNA: TGTGCCAGCAGTTACTCGTCCGTTTGGGACAGGGACGAAAAACTGTTTTTT
CDR3 protein: CASSYSSVWDRDEKLFF
D gene: TRBD1
clone size: many
V gene: TRBV6-5
CDR3 length: 17
J gene: TRBJ1-4

CDR3 DNA: TGTGCCAGTAGTATCTCGGGAGGGAGGGCTGAAGCTTTCTTT
CDR3 protein: CASSISGGRAEAFF
D gene: .
clone size: .
V gene: TRBV19
CDR3 length: 14
J gene: TRBJ1-1

CDR3 DNA: TGTGCCAGCAGTATAACAATTAATGAAAAATTGTTTTTT
CDR3 protein: CASSITINEKLFF
D gene: .
clone size: .
V gene: TRBV27
CDR3 length: 13
J gene: TRBJ1-4

CDR3 DNA: TGTGCCAGCAGCCAAGGTTCCGTCGCCTACGAGCAGTACTTC
CDR3 protein: CASSQGSVAYEQYF
D gene: .
clone size: medium-sized
V gene: TRBV4-2
CDR3 length: 14
J gene: TRBJ2-7

CDR3 DNA: TGTGCCAGCAGCAATTACCAAGAGACCCAGTACTTC
CDR3 protein: CASSNYQETQYF
D gene: .
clone size: .
V gene: TRBV7-9
CDR3 length: 12
J gene: TRBJ2-5

CDR3 DNA: TGTGCCAGCAGCAAACAGGGGGACACTGAAGCTTTCTTT
CDR3 protein: CASSKQGDTEAFF
D gene: TRBD1
clone size: many
V gene: TRBV7-9
CDR3 length: 13
J gene: TRBJ1-1

CDR3 DNA: TGCAGCGCAACATCTAACTATGGCTACACCTTC
CDR3 protein: CSATSNYGYTF
D gene: .
clone size: many
V gene: TRBV29-1
CDR3 length: 11
J gene: TRBJ1-2

CDR3 DNA: TGCAGTGCGGCGAGACTAGCGGTCACAGATACGCAGTATTTT
CDR3 protein: CSAARLAVTDTQYF
D gene: TRBD2
clone size: .
V gene: TRBV20-1
CDR3 length: 14
J gene: TRBJ2-3

CDR3 DNA: TGTGCCAGCAGCCCAGCCTGGGATGGGTCTGGCTACACCTTC
CDR3 protein: CASSPAWDGSGYTF
D gene: .
clone size: many
V gene: TRBV3-1
CDR3 length: 14
J gene: TRBJ1-2

CDR3 DNA: TGTGCCAGCAGTGAACCAGGGTTTGATACGCAGTATTTT
CDR3 protein: CASSEPGFDTQYF
D gene: .
clone size: .
V gene: TRBV6-1
CDR3 length: 13
J gene: TRBJ2-3

CDR3 DNA: TGTGCCTGGAGTGTAGGATTGAACACTGAAGCTTTCTTT
CDR3 protein: CAWSVGLNTEAFF
D gene: .
clone size: many
V gene: TRBV30
CDR3 length: 13
J gene: TRBJ1-1

CDR3 DNA: TGTGCCAGCAGCTTGAACAGGGGGGGAAAGTTCTTC
CDR3 protein: CASSLNRGGKFF
D gene: .
clone size: many
V gene: TRBV7-8
CDR3 length: 12
J gene: TRBJ2-1

CDR3 DNA: TGCAGTGCTAGCAGGGGCTCTAACTATGGCTACACCTTC
CDR3 protein: CSASRGSNYGYTF
D gene: .
clone size: many
V gene: TRBV20-1
CDR3 length: 13
J gene: TRBJ1-2

CDR3 DNA: TGTGCCAGCAGTTCAAGGAGACCGGGGCTCTCCTACGAGCAGTACTTC
CDR3 protein: CASSSRRPGLSYEQYF
D gene: .
clone size: few
V gene: TRBV6-5
CDR3 length: 16
J gene: TRBJ2-7

CDR3 DNA: TGCGCCAGCAGCCAAGGGGACAGGGAACACGAGCAGTACTTC
CDR3 protein: CASSQGDREHEQYF
D gene: TRBD1
clone size: many
V gene: TRBV4-3
CDR3 length: 14
J gene: TRBJ2-7

CDR3 DNA: TGCGCCAGCAGCTTGGAAGGGGGTAGCACTGAAGCTTTCTTT
CDR3 protein: CASSLEGGSTEAFF
D gene: .
clone size: many
V gene: TRBV5-1
CDR3 length: 14
J gene: TRBJ1-1

CDR3 DNA: TGCGCCAGCAGTGAGCCGGACAGGGGGCGAACTAATGAAAAACTGTTTTTT
CDR3 protein: CASSEPDRGRTNEKLFF
D gene: TRBD1
clone size: .
V gene: TRBV10-2
CDR3 length: 17
J gene: TRBJ1-4

CDR3 DNA: TGCGCCAGCAGCTACAAACAGGGGGAGACTGAAGCTTTCTTT
CDR3 protein: CASSYKQGETEAFF
D gene: TRBD1
clone size: many
V gene: TRBV5-1
CDR3 length: 14
J gene: TRBJ1-1

CDR3 DNA: TGCAGTGCTCTCCAGTCTGGAGGGACCACTGAAGCTTTCTTT
CDR3 protein: CSALQSGGTTEAFF
D gene: .
clone size: many
V gene: TRBV20-1
CDR3 length: 14
J gene: TRBJ1-1

CDR3 DNA: TGTGCCATCAGTGACCCTCGGGGGGGAGGAACCTACAATGAGCAGTTCTTC
CDR3 protein: CAISDPRGGGTYNEQFF
D gene: TRBD2
clone size: many
V gene: TRBV10-3
CDR3 length: 17
J gene: TRBJ2-1

CDR3 DNA: TGTGCCAGCAGTTTTCAAGGCCCGGGGGGACCCCTCCACTTT
CDR3 protein: CASSFQGPGGPLHF
D gene: .
clone size: many
V gene: TRBV12-3/TRBV12-4
CDR3 length: 14
J gene: TRBJ1-6

CDR3 DNA: TGTGCCAGCAGCAGCAGGGGGACGGGCGAGCAGTACTTC
CDR3 protein: CASSSRGTGEQYF
D gene: TRBD1
clone size: many
V gene: TRBV7-2
CDR3 length: 13
J gene: TRBJ2-7

CDR3 DNA: TGTGCCAGCAGCTTAGTTTTGGGCGGAGCCCCCGGGGAGCTGTTTTTT
CDR3 protein: CASSLVLGGAPGELFF
D gene: .
clone size: many
V gene: TRBV7-8
CDR3 length: 16
J gene: TRBJ2-2

CDR3 DNA: TGCGCCAGCAGTCCGGAGGGGTCAAATCAGCCCCAGCATTTT
CDR3 protein: CASSPEGSNQPQHF
D gene: .
clone size: .
V gene: TRBV23-1
CDR3 length: 14
J gene: TRBJ1-5

CDR3 DNA: TGCGCCAGCAGCGTGGGAGGACAGGCAGGATCACCCCTCCACTTT
CDR3 protein: CASSVGGQAGSPLHF
D gene: TRBD1
clone size: many
V gene: TRBV5-1
CDR3 length: 15
J gene: TRBJ1-6

CDR3 DNA: TGTGCCAGCAGCCCTCGGACAGGGACCCACGAGCAGTACTTC
CDR3 protein: CASSPRTGTHEQYF
D gene: TRBD1
clone size: few
V gene: TRBV7-2
CDR3 length: 14
J gene: TRBJ2-7

CDR3 DNA: TGTGCCAGCAGCGTAGGGAGGCAGGGTTTTTATTCGAATACGCAGTATTTT
CDR3 protein: CASSVGRQGFYSNTQYF
D gene: .
clone size: many
V gene: TRBV9
CDR3 length: 17
J gene: TRBJ2-3

CDR3 DNA: TGTGCCAGCAGCACTCAGGGAAAAGCTAACTATGGCTACACCTTC
CDR3 protein: CASSTQGKANYGYTF
D gene: .
clone size: many
V gene: TRBV9
CDR3 length: 15
J gene: TRBJ1-2

CDR3 DNA: TGTGCCAGCAGCCTACAGGGGAACACCGGGGAGCTGTTTTTT
CDR3 protein: CASSLQGNTGELFF
D gene: .
clone size: many
V gene: TRBV12-3/TRBV12-4
CDR3 length: 14
J gene: TRBJ2-2

CDR3 DNA: TGTGCCATCAGTGATCCGAGCGGGGGGAAGACCCAGTACTTC
CDR3 protein: CAISDPSGGKTQYF
D gene: TRBD2
clone size: .
V gene: TRBV10-3
CDR3 length: 14
J gene: TRBJ2-5